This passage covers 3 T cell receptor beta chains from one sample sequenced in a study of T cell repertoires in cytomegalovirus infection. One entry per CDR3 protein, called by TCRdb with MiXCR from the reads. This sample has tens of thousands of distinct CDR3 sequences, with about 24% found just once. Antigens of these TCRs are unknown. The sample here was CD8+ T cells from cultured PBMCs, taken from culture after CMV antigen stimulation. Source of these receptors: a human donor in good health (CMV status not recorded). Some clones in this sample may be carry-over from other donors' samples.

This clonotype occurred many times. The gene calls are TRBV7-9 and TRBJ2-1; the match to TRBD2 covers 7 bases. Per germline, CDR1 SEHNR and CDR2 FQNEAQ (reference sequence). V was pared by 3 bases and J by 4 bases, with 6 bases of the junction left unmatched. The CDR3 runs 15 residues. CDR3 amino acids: CASSFGGGRYNEQFF. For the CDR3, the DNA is TGTGCCAGCAGCTTCGGGGGAGGGCGATACAATGAGCAGTTCTTC.

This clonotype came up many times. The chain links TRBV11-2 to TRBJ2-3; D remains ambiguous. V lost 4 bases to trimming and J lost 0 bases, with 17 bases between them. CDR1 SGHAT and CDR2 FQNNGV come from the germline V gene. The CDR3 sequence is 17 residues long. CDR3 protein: CASSSNHGRISTDTQYF. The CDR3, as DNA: TGTGCCAGCAGCTCAAACCACGGGCGGATTAGCACAGATACGCAGTATTTT.

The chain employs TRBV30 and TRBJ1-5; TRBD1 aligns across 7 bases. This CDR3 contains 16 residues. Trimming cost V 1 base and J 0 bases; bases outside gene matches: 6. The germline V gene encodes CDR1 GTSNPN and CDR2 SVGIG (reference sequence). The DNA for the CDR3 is TGTGCCTGGAGTGGCGGACAGGCCAATAGCAATCAGCCCCAGCATTTT. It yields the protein CAWSGGQANSNQPQHF. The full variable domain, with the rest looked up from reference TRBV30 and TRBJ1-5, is SQTIHQWPATLVQPVGSPLSLECTVEGTSNPNLYWYRQAAGRGLQLLFYSVGIGQISSEVPQNLSASRPQDRQFILSSKKLLLSDSGFYLCAWSGGQANSNQPQHFGDGTRLSIL.